This T cell receptor beta chain is from a study of OX40 agonist ivuxolimab in advanced cancers. About the study: Patients received intravenous ivuxolimab every 2 weeks at 0.01 to 10 mg/kg. The group had a mean age of about 65 years, ranged from 23 to 79, and was 75% to 85% male.

A note on this clone: Its target is unknown.

The repertoire was sequenced with immunoSEQ multiplex PCR; TCRdb's copy has only in-frame clones and lacks some. The table lists about 45,000 clones, around 94% of them singletons. The CDR3 spans 12 residues. Germline V CDR1 and CDR2: MNHEY, SMNVEV (reference sequence). The germline V and J ends were trimmed by 3 bases and 8 bases, with 10 bases remaining between them. General study results and limits: Doses of 0.1 to 3.0 mg/kg were accompanied by clonal expansion of CD4+ and CD8+ blood T cells by week 6.

Sequenced material: CD4+ or CD8+ T cells sorted from blood, taken in a trial of the OX40 agonist ivuxolimab. The chain combines TRBV27 with TRBJ1-2; tentatively, D is TRBD1 (5 bases). The clonotype originates from an adult with an advanced solid tumor such as melanoma, head and neck, liver or kidney cancer. The DNA for the CDR3 is TGTGCCAGCAGTTTGCAGGGAGGGGGCTACACCTTC. Translated: CASSLQGGGYTF.